Shown below are 9 T cell receptor beta chains from a single sample sequenced in a study of shared clonotypes between healthy human individuals (dated by TCRdb to the early 2020s). To prepare the library, the immunoSEQ multiplex PCR assay was applied. This is the immuneACCESS table as TCRdb keeps it, with only in-frame sequences that have V and J called. A part of the clones is gone; compared with another copy, unresolved V genes explain less than half, and the rest is unexplained. The sample table shows approximately 1,500,000 clones, and roughly 95% are seen once. The ten top clones hold 1.2% of the sample. Sequencing was carried out using naive CD4+ T cells sorted from blood. The cell subset or site label for this specimen denotes: CD45RA+ positively selected. The receptor source for this set is a man aged 25-45 years in good health.

V gene TRBV27 combines with J gene TRBJ2-5; tentative D call: TRBD1 (6 bases). Looked up from germline, CDR1 is MNHEY and CDR2 is SMNVEV (reference sequence). V lost 7 bases and J lost 5, with 17 bases in between. This CDR3 is built from 14 residues. The CDR3 loop reads CASKSLQGIETQYF. In DNA form, the CDR3 reads TGTGCCAGCAAATCACTACAGGGAATCGAGACCCAGTACTTC.

The V gene is TRBV28, the J gene TRBJ1-1; 8 bases line up with TRBD1. The V and J ends lost 7 bases and 3 bases, in that order; junction bases with no gene match: 10. CDR1 is MDHEN, CDR2 SYDVKM, per germline. The CDR3 has 15 amino acids. CDR3 nucleotide sequence: TGTGCCAGCATTCAGGGGGCGAAATTGGACACTGAAGCTTTCTTT. This codes for CASIQGAKLDTEAFF.

The J gene is TRBJ2-3, the V gene TRBV5-4; D uncertain. Germline assignment: CDR1 SGHNT and CDR2 YYREEE (reference sequence). The CDR3 is 11 residues long. V shed 4 bases and J shed 3 bases, with 3 bases lying between them. The CDR3: CASSVTDTQYF. The CDR3 coding sequence is TGTGCCAGCAGCGTTACAGATACGCAGTATTTT.

This chain connects TRBV7-8 to TRBJ1-4; possibly TRBD1 for D (5 bases). The germline V gene has CDR1 SGHVS and CDR2 FQNEAQ. V lost 0 bases to trimming and J lost 2 bases, with 10 bases between them. CDR3 size: 16 residues. The CDR3, as DNA: TGTGCCAGCAGCTTAGCCGGGTCAGGGACTAATGAAAAACTGTTTTTT. Translation: CASSLAGSGTNEKLFF.

Notes on this clone: The identical CDR3 is also encoded by other nucleotide sequences in the sample. The genes are TRBV30 and TRBJ1-5; TRBD1 agrees at 9 bases. V lost 5 bases and J lost 4; bases outside the gene matches: 3. The CDR3 is 13 residues long. The germline V gene encodes CDR1 GTSNPN and CDR2 SVGIG (reference sequence). This CDR3 reads CAWADRGNQPQHF. In DNA, the CDR3 is TGTGCCTGGGCGGACAGGGGTAATCAGCCCCAGCATTTT.

The chain uses TRBV19 and TRBJ2-1; 11 positions match TRBD1. CDR1 is LNHDA, CDR2 SQIVND, per germline (reference sequence). V dropped 5 bases and J dropped 3; count of bases not matched to a gene: 6. This CDR3 region has 16 residues. DNA of the CDR3: TGTGCCAGTAGTCCACGGACAGGGGGCTTCTACAATGAGCAGTTCTTC. Translation gives CASSPRTGGFYNEQFF.

The chain joins TRBV5-5 to TRBJ2-7, with 9 bases identical to TRBD1. This CDR3 is 18 amino acids long. V was pared by 4 bases and J by 1 base, with 15 bases of the junction left unmatched. The germline CDR1 and CDR2 sequences are SGHKS and YYEKEE (reference sequence). The CDR3 region has the DNA TGTGCCAGCAGCGACATACCCTTTGGACAGGGGACGTCCTACGAGCAGTACTTC. Its translation is CASSDIPFGQGTSYEQYF.

The V and J genes are TRBV2 and TRBJ1-5, with D unresolved. The CDR3 totals 15 residues. Per the germline V gene, CDR1 is SNHLY and CDR2 is FYNNEI. Trimming removed 0 bases from V and 6 bases from J, with 12 bases in between. CDR3: CASSEALPSSQPQHF. The DNA of the CDR3 is TGTGCCAGCAGTGAAGCGCTTCCCTCTAGTCAGCCCCAGCATTTT.

The chain has TRBV28 and TRBJ1-2; D perhaps matches TRBD1 (5 bases). Germline lookup yields CDR1 MDHEN and CDR2 SYDVKM. This CDR3 region has 16 residues. Trimming took off 3 bases at V and 4 bases at J, with 18 bases between the two ends. The CDR3 loop reads CASSLTHPTGGYGYTF. The CDR3 DNA sequence: TGTGCCAGCAGTTTGACCCACCCGACCGGGGGCTATGGCTACACCTTC.